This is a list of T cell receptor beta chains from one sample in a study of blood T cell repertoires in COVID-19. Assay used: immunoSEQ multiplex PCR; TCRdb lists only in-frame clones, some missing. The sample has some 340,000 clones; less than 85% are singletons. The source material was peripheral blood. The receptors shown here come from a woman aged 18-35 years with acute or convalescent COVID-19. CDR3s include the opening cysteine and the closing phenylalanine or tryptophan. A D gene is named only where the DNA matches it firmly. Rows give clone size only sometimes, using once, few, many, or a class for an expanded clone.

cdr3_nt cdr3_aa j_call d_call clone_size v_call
TGTGCCAGCAGCGGACTAAACAAGAACACCGGGGAGCTGTTTTTT CASSGLNKNTGELFF TRBJ2-2 . . TRBV9
TGCGCCAGCAGCCCCGGACAGGGTTTAAAAGAGACCCAGTACTTC CASSPGQGLKETQYF TRBJ2-5 TRBD1 . TRBV5-1
TGTGCCAGCTCACCCCTAAGCTCCCCGGAGGGAAGACAAGAGACCCAGTACTTC CASSPLSSPEGRQETQYF TRBJ2-5 . . TRBV18
TGTGCCAGCAGTCCGGACACTAACACCGGGGAGCTGTTTTTT CASSPDTNTGELFF TRBJ2-2 . . TRBV7-8
TGTGCCAGCAGCTTAACGGGGGGAGAAGGAAATGAGCAGTTCTTC CASSLTGGEGNEQFF TRBJ2-1 . few TRBV7-3
TGTGCCAGCAGCGCCGGGACTCTAATTTCCTACGAGCAGTACTTC CASSAGTLISYEQYF TRBJ2-7 . once TRBV9
TGTGCCACACGGACAGGGATGGGCGGCCAGCCCCAGCATTTT CATRTGMGGQPQHF TRBJ1-5 TRBD1 . TRBV15
TGTGCCAGCAGCCCGACACTGGGCTATGGCTACACCTTC CASSPTLGYGYTF TRBJ1-2 . . TRBV12-3/TRBV12-4
TGTGCCAGTAGTATTTCGACAGGCTCTAGCACAGATACGCAGTATTTT CASSISTGSSTDTQYF TRBJ2-3 . . TRBV19
TGTGCCAGCAGTTCCCGGAGAAACACTGAAGCTTTCTTT CASSSRRNTEAFF TRBJ1-1 . . TRBV6-5
TGTGCCAGTGTTCAGCGGGGGGCTATGGAAGCTTTCTTT CASVQRGAMEAFF TRBJ1-1 . . TRBV19
TGTGCCAGCAGCCGGAGGAAGGCGGCTAGCGGGCTCTCCGGGGGGGTCCAAGAGACCCAGTACTTC CASSRRKAASGLSGGVQETQYF TRBJ2-5 TRBD2 . TRBV7-8
TGTGCCTGGAGGAGGCTAGCGGGGAACACGCAGTATTTT CAWRRLAGNTQYF TRBJ2-3 TRBD2 . TRBV30
TGTGCCAGCACATCCTCGACGGAGAATGAGCAGTTCTTC CASTSSTENEQFF TRBJ2-1 . . TRBV6-5
TGTGCCAGCAGTGTTACAGGGAACACTGAAGCTTTCTTT CASSVTGNTEAFF TRBJ1-1 . . TRBV12-3/TRBV12-4
TGTGCCATCAGACCACAGGGCCGCTACGAGCAGTACTTC CAIRPQGRYEQYF TRBJ2-7 . . TRBV10-3
TGTGCCAGCAGGACAGCCTTTAATGAAAAACTGTTTTTT CASRTAFNEKLFF TRBJ1-4 . . TRBV25-1
TGCGCCAGCAGACTAGCGGGAGGACCCCAAACAGATACGCAGTATTTT CASRLAGGPQTDTQYF TRBJ2-3 TRBD2 . TRBV5-1
TGTGCCAGCAGCGCAGGGGGTGGCAATCAGCCCCAGCATTTT CASSAGGGNQPQHF TRBJ1-5 TRBD1 . TRBV14
TGTGCCAGCAGCAAAGCAGGGGCAGGGTTGGGTTACGAGCAGTACTTC CASSKAGAGLGYEQYF TRBJ2-7 . . TRBV21-1
TGTGCCAGCAGCCAAGACGTGGGTTGGGCTGTGAACACTGAAGCTTTCTTT CASSQDVGWAVNTEAFF TRBJ1-1 . few TRBV14
TGTGCCAGCAGCCCCTCCGGGAACACTGAAGCTTTCTTT CASSPSGNTEAFF TRBJ1-1 . . TRBV9
TGTGCCACCAGTGACCCGAGCAATGAGCAGTTCTTC CATSDPSNEQFF TRBJ2-1 . . TRBV24-1
TGTGCCAGCAGCAAATGGCCAGGGGAAAGCAATCAGCCCCAGCATTTT CASSKWPGESNQPQHF TRBJ1-5 . . TRBV5-5
TGTGCCAGCAGTGACTCTCAGGGGGCGATTCAGCCCCAGCATTTT CASSDSQGAIQPQHF TRBJ1-5 TRBD1 . TRBV6-4
TGTGCCAGCAGCTTAGTCGGCGGCAGCAATCAGCCCCAGCATTTT CASSLVGGSNQPQHF TRBJ1-5 . . TRBV7-2
TGTGCCAGCAGCTCCCGCGGGGCTCGTCTCGGGAGGATTTACAATGAGCAGTTCTTC CASSSRGARLGRIYNEQFF TRBJ2-1 TRBD2 . TRBV7-3
TGTGCCAGCAGCGTTACAGGGGGCAGGGTAGAGACCCAGTACTTC CASSVTGGRVETQYF TRBJ2-5 TRBD1 . TRBV9
TGTGCCAGCGTCGCAGGGGACTACTTCTCCTACGAGCAGTACTTC CASVAGDYFSYEQYF TRBJ2-7 . . TRBV6-5
TGTGCCAGCAGCTTATATTCGGGGGGTAGCGGGAGGCTTGAGACCCAGTACTTC CASSLYSGGSGRLETQYF TRBJ2-5 TRBD2 . TRBV7-3
TGTGCCAGCAGCACTACTCGCCGACTTAGCTCCTACGAGCAGTACTTC CASSTTRRLSSYEQYF TRBJ2-7 . . TRBV3-1/TRBV3-2
TGTGCCAGCAGCTTACGGGGGGCTACTGAAAAACTGTTTTTT CASSLRGATEKLFF TRBJ1-4 . few TRBV7-9
TGTGCCAGCCTCCAGCGGGATGGGAATGAGCAGTTCTTC CASLQRDGNEQFF TRBJ2-1 TRBD2 . TRBV6-5
TGTGCCAGCAGTCTTATTCGGTACAATGAGCAGTTCTTC CASSLIRYNEQFF TRBJ2-1 . few TRBV6-5
TGTGCCAGCAGCCCGGGCGGGAGGGCCTACGAGCAGTACTTC CASSPGGRAYEQYF TRBJ2-7 TRBD2 . TRBV27
TGTGCTAGTGGTTTGGGCGGGGAGGTAAACACTGAAGCTTTCTTT CASGLGGEVNTEAFF TRBJ1-1 . . TRBV12-5
TGTGCCAGCAGCCCTGACAGTTTTAACACCGGGGAGCTGTTTTTT CASSPDSFNTGELFF TRBJ2-2 . . TRBV11-2
TGTGCCAGCAGTGAAAGCCCGGGTTTGCCCATATATTTT CASSESPGLPIYF TRBJ1-3 . . TRBV2
TGCGCCAGCAGCGGGGGGGTTGACAGGAACACTGAAGCTTTCTTT CASSGGVDRNTEAFF TRBJ1-1 . . TRBV5-1
TGTGCCAGTATAGGGGCGACTGAAGCTTTCTTT CASIGATEAFF TRBJ1-1 . . TRBV19
TGTGCCAGCAGCTCGAACAGGGGAGAAAAACTGTTTTTT CASSSNRGEKLFF TRBJ1-4 TRBD1 . TRBV7-9
TGTGCCAGCAGCTTGGAAACAGTCAATGACGAGCAGTACTTC CASSLETVNDEQYF TRBJ2-7 . . TRBV5-4
TGTGCCAGCAAGTGGTCAGCCGACGCGGCGACTAATGAAAAACTGTTTTTT CASKWSADAATNEKLFF TRBJ1-4 . . TRBV2
TGTGCTGTTAGCCGAGCAGGGGATGGCGCAGATACGCAGTATTTT CAVSRAGDGADTQYF TRBJ2-3 . . TRBV30
TGTGCCAGCAGTCGTGGCCGCTATGAAAAACTGTTTTTT CASSRGRYEKLFF TRBJ1-4 . . TRBV6-5
TGCGCCAGCAGCCCCGCTAGCGGGAGGACCTCCGGGGAGCTGTTTTTT CASSPASGRTSGELFF TRBJ2-2 TRBD2 . TRBV5-1
TGTGCCATCAGTACCCGGACAGGGCCCACTGAAGCTTTCTTT CAISTRTGPTEAFF TRBJ1-1 TRBD1 . TRBV10-3
TGTGCCAGCAGCCGGGACAGGGTAGGGTATGGCTACACCTTC CASSRDRVGYGYTF TRBJ1-2 TRBD1 . TRBV11-2
TGTGCCAGCAGCTTGAGGACAGGGATCTACGAGCAGTACTTC CASSLRTGIYEQYF TRBJ2-7 TRBD1 few TRBV5-8
TGTGCCAGAAGCCCCCTTATTACAGGGGGATATGGCTACACCTTC CARSPLITGGYGYTF TRBJ1-2 TRBD1 . TRBV5-3